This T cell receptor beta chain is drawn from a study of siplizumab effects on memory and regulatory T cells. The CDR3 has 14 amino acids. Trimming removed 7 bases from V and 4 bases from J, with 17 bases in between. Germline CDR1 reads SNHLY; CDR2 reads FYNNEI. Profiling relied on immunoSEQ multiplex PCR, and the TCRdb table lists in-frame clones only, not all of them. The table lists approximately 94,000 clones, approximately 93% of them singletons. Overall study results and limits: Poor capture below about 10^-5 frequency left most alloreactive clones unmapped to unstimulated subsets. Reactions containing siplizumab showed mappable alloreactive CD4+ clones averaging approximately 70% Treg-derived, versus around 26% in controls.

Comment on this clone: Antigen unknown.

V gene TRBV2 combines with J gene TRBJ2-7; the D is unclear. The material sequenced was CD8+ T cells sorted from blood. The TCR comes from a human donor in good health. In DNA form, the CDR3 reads TGTGCCAGCACCACCGACAAGGGCCGTTACGAGCAGTACTTC. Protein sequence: CASTTDKGRYEQYF.